This entry is about one TCR beta chain. This specimen comes from a study of a mutant IDH1 vaccine in newly diagnosed glioma. The table came from immunoSEQ multiplex PCR; TCRdb's copy has only in-frame clones and leaves some out. The data contain about 51,000 clones, about 80% of them seen just once; the ten biggest clones take up 1.5% to 2%. Time point given: baseline, week 1 (first vaccination visit). The treatment is: pre-vaccination baseline after standard-of-care therapy. The germline V gene encodes CDR1 SGHRS and CDR2 YFSETQ. The CDR3 spans 17 residues. Trimming cost V 0 bases and J 2 bases; bases outside gene matches: 5.

This chain uses TRBV5-1 with TRBJ2-2, with 9 bases that match TRBD2. Sequences were derived from PBMCs, sampled from a glioma patient treated with radiotherapy, temozolomide or both. This TCR was recovered from a woman aged 35 to 49 with glioma. CDR3 residues: CASSLDPSGANTGELFF. The CDR3 DNA follows: TGCGCCAGCAGCTTGGACCCTAGCGGGGCTAACACCGGGGAGCTGTTTTTT.